This is a list of T cell receptor beta chains from one sample in a study of graft-versus-host responses after intestinal transplantation. These receptors' targets are unknown. Repertoires were generated with immunoSEQ multiplex PCR, while TCRdb's copy carries only in-frame clones and drops some. The table records roughly 120,000 clones, approximately 90% of them present only once. Here the sequenced sample was unstimulated CD4+ T cells sorted from spleen or lymph node cells, taken before transplant. All receptors come from a human donor who was the organ donor for an intestinal transplant. Each CDR3 is given without its conserved first and last residue. D genes are given only for firm matches.

d_gene,v_gene,len,j_gene,CDR3aa
NA,TRBV19,11,TRBJ1-5,ATAVSYNQPQH
TRBD1,TRBV11-3,13,TRBJ2-7,ASSLRDSVSYEQY
TRBD1,TRBV4-2,12,TRBJ1-2,ASSLTGVDYGYT
NA,TRBV4-2,14,TRBJ2-5,ASSQDLAGMVETQY
TRBD2,TRBV14,20,TRBJ2-4,ASSQDPDYFWGGVLAKNIQY
TRBD1,TRBV10-1,13,TRBJ2-5,ASSESTGARETQY
NA,TRBV4-3,13,TRBJ1-2,ASSQDRGGAYGYT
TRBD2,TRBV7-2,13,TRBJ2-1,ASSFASGSYNEQF
NA,TRBV7-9,6,TRBJ2-3,ATSPQY
NA,TRBV10-2,11,TRBJ2-3,ASRGGSTDTQY
NA,TRBV30,14,TRBJ2-6,AWGPDRSSGANVLT
NA,TRBV30,11,TRBJ1-1,AWSRGANTEAF
NA,TRBV18,9,TRBJ1-2,ASSPGFGYT
NA,TRBV6-6,12,TRBJ2-5,ASSPRQRGETQY
NA,TRBV6-6,9,TRBJ2-5,ASSRGETQY
NA,TRBV11-2,13,TRBJ2-5,ASSLDGGAGETQY
NA,TRBV21-1,13,TRBJ1-1,ASSKGQGANTEAF
NA,TRBV11-2,12,TRBJ2-1,ASSLAGSYNEQF
NA,TRBV15,13,TRBJ2-5,ATSSRMGARETQY
TRBD1,TRBV28,13,TRBJ2-7,ASSSAGQGVYEQY
NA,TRBV30,11,TRBJ2-7,AWRQTLTYEQY
NA,TRBV7-2,10,TRBJ2-7,ASSSTFREQH
NA,TRBV10-3,12,TRBJ1-1,AISESSGNTEAF
NA,TRBV19,13,TRBJ2-1,ASRTPGLYYNEQF
NA,TRBV30,10,TRBJ2-3,AWSRFRDTQY
NA,TRBV21-1,14,TRBJ1-2,ASRRPIYRKTYGYT
NA,TRBV5-4,9,TRBJ2-2,ASSNTGELF
TRBD2,TRBV18,13,TRBJ2-7,ASSRLGGSGYEQY
NA,TRBV7-8,14,TRBJ2-2,ASSLGGSSNTGELF
NA,TRBV18,14,TRBJ2-2,ASSPLLGTNTGELF
NA,TRBV11-3,11,TRBJ2-1,ASSLVPGNEQF
NA,TRBV6-1,13,TRBJ1-2,ASSPTDSLNYGYT
NA,TRBV9,11,TRBJ1-1,ASSKGRNTEAF
TRBD1,TRBV6-1,13,TRBJ1-4,ASSDSDRGYEKLF
TRBD2,TRBV19,15,TRBJ2-5,ASSKGLAGTGEETQY
TRBD2,TRBV5-4,13,TRBJ2-3,ASSPGLTGTDTQY
TRBD1,TRBV27,15,TRBJ1-2,ASSSTEPGQGFYGYT
TRBD1,TRBV6-1,13,TRBJ1-5,ASSEGDRGNQPQH
NA,TRBV10-3,12,TRBJ2-7,AISDYTTGGAQY
NA,TRBV28,13,TRBJ1-2,ASSSMGQGNYGYT
NA,TRBV9,13,TRBJ1-4,ASSARGTFSEKLF
NA,TRBV30,12,TRBJ2-1,ARSRGSEYNEQF
TRBD1,TRBV18,14,TRBJ2-7,ASSLRPGQGAYEQY
NA,TRBV4-3,14,TRBJ2-1,ASSQDGRSSYNEQF
NA,TRBV6-6,11,TRBJ1-1,ASSYSRNTEAF
NA,TRBV6-1,8,TRBJ1-2,ASSRDGYT
NA,TRBV10-3,10,TRBJ2-5,AISPQGETQY
TRBD2,TRBV18,19,TRBJ2-7,ASSPHTVWTSGTKPTIEQY
NA,TRBV5-1,13,TRBJ2-7,ASSLDSSSSYEQY
NA,TRBV6-1,13,TRBJ2-7,ASSEAEGPFREQY
NA,TRBV15,15,TRBJ2-7,ATSRKRTGLSTYEQY
TRBD2,TRBV7-8,17,TRBJ2-1,ASTFSGLAGIGSYNEQF